These T cell receptor beta chains were read from a single sample in a study of beta chain features in type 1 diabetes. Using immunoSEQ multiplex PCR, the repertoire was profiled, and TCRdb retains in-frame clones only, with some absent. The data contain around 300,000 clones, approximately 11% of them singletons. The sequenced sample was naive CD4+ T cells from blood. The receptors derive from a woman aged 25 to 39 in good health. Both conserved end residues are part of each CDR3. Size tells how often a clone was seen (once, few, many) or the class of an expanded clone, and some rows leave it out.

TRBV4-3	TRBJ2-3	few	CASSQDGGLAGTDTQYF
TRBV18	TRBJ2-3	NA	CASSPSGGPTDTQYF
TRBV28	TRBJ2-5	few	CASSPRGLGSQETQYF
TRBV19	TRBJ2-6	few	CASSDRGTGANVLTF
TRBV7-9	TRBJ2-7	NA	CASSGLAGGFLLGQYF
TRBV18	TRBJ2-5	few	CASSPAGQETQYF
TRBV30	TRBJ1-4	NA	CAWRPQGNGGKLFF
TRBV29-1	TRBJ2-7	few	CSVSKRWGGTDYEQYF
TRBV7-9	TRBJ2-2	few	CASSLVTSRTGELFF
TRBV30	TRBJ2-2	NA	CAWRTTNTGGLFF
TRBV7-3	TRBJ2-5	NA	CASTFVGGRETQYF
TRBV7-7	TRBJ2-2	few	CASSPTSGGAGELFF
TRBV7-2	TRBJ2-2	few	CASSLREGLAGELFF
TRBV12-5	TRBJ2-7	NA	CASGRSPYEQYF
TRBV14	TRBJ1-2	few	CASSQLRGSYGYTF
TRBV5-6	TRBJ1-3	few	CASSLRRAGNTIYF
TRBV18	TRBJ2-5	few	CASSPELIASETQYF
TRBV29-1	TRBJ1-2	NA	CSVAGTGGGYGYTF
TRBV28	TRBJ2-7	NA	CASSLLNRGNDEQYF
TRBV23-1	TRBJ2-1	many	CASSFLREVYPEQFF
TRBV20-1	TRBJ1-2	NA	CSALRDNGYTF
TRBV29-1	TRBJ2-5	few	CSVERGEETQYF
TRBV30	TRBJ2-1	few	CAWRAGEFGEQFF
TRBV28	TRBJ2-1	NA	CASSSAVRASFEQFF
TRBV4-3	TRBJ2-7	few	CASSHEGREQYF
TRBV27	TRBJ2-7	NA	CASSLFYSTYEQYF
TRBV30	TRBJ2-1	few	CAWSPSGTGLRSNEQFF
TRBV18	TRBJ2-1	NA	CASSPPGLGSYNEQFF
TRBV2	TRBJ1-1	few	CASRAGLNTEAFF
TRBV5-6	TRBJ2-7	NA	CASSWWRAEQYF